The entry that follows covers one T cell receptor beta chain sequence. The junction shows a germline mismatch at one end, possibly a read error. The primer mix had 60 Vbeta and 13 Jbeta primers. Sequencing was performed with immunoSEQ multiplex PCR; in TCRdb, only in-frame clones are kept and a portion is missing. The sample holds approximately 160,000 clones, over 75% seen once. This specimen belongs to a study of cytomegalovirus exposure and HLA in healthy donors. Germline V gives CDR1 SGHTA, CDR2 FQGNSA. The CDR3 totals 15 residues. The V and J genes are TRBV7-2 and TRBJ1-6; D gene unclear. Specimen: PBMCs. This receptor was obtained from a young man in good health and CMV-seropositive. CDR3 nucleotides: TGTGCCAGCACCATGACATTCTCCAATAATTCACCCCTCCACTTT. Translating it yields CASTMTFSNNSPLHF.